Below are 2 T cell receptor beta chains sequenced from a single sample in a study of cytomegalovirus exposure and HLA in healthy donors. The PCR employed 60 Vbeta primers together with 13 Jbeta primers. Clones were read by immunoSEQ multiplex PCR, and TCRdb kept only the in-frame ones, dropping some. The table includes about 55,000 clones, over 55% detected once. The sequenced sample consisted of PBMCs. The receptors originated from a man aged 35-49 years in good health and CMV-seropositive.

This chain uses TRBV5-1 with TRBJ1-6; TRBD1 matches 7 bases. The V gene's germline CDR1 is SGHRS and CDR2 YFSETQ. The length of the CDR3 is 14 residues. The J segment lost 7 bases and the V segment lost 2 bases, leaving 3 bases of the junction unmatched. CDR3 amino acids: CASSFEGANSPLHF. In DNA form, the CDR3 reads TGCGCCAGCAGCTTTGAGGGGGCAAATTCACCCCTCCACTTT.

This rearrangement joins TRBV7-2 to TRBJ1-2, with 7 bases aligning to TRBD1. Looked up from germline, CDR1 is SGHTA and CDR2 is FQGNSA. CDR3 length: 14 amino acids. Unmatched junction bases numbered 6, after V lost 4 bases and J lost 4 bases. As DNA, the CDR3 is TGTGCCAGCAGCTCCGGACAGGCCTTCTATGGCTACACCTTC. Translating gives CASSSGQAFYGYTF.